This TCR beta chain was observed in a study of control samples from healthy donors and cancer patients. Repertoires were generated with immunoSEQ multiplex PCR, while TCRdb's copy carries only in-frame clones and drops some. Of about 160,000 clones in the sample, over 90% were seen once. This receptor was obtained from a woman aged 25 to 39 in good health. Input material: blood.

The CDR3 nucleotides read TGCAGTGCTAGTGAAGTACTAGGGGAGACCCAGTACTTC. The encoded protein is CSASEVLGETQYF. J is TRBJ2-5 and V is TRBV20-1, with D possibly being TRBD2 (5 bases). Trimming took 3 bases from V and 5 from J, leaving 13 bases between them. This CDR3 is built from 13 residues. Germline V gene data show CDR1 as DFQATT and CDR2 as SNEGSKA (reference sequence).